This T cell receptor (beta chain) was identified in a study of OX40 agonist ivuxolimab in advanced cancers. Study context: Dose-escalation patients suffered from hepatocellular carcinoma, melanoma, renal cell or head and neck cancer. One hepatocellular carcinoma and a couple of cutaneous melanoma patients partially responded. Study-wide points: Which antigen the expanded peripheral T cells recognized is unknown.

Autoimmune disease history or systemic immunosuppression barred patients. Trimming took off 4 bases at V and 1 base at J, with 9 bases between the two ends. The CDR3 is 15 amino acids. Germline V gives CDR1 SGHDT, CDR2 YYEEEE. Generated by immunoSEQ multiplex PCR, the TCRdb table keeps only in-frame clones and is missing some. Here the sample spans some 100,000 clones, more than 85% being singletons. Remarks on this clone: Its antigen is not identified.

The receptor comes from an adult with an advanced solid tumor such as melanoma, head and neck, liver or kidney cancer. Specimen: CD4+ or CD8+ T cells sorted from blood, collected in a trial of the OX40 agonist ivuxolimab. This rearrangement joins TRBV5-6 to TRBJ2-6, with a weak D call TRBD1 (5 bases). CDR3 sequence: CASSTAGSGANVLTF. Here the CDR3 DNA reads TGTGCCAGCAGCACGGCAGGGTCTGGGGCCAACGTCCTGACTTTC.